This is a list of T cell receptor beta chains from one sample in a study of tumor-infiltrating lymphocytes in primary liver carcinoma. TCRdb re-analysed the multiplex PCR reads in MiXCR, keeping a single row per CDR3 protein. The data show approximately 37,000 distinct CDR3 sequences, with approximately 71% seen just once and 37% held by the top ten. Sequencing was performed on tumor-adjacent normal liver tissue. The receptors come from a man aged 35 to 55 with primary liver carcinoma and hepatitis B virus infection. CDR3s leave out the opening cysteine and the closing phenylalanine or tryptophan. The order of the fields is J gene, clone size, D gene, V gene, CDR3 length, CDR3 protein. The D gene is left open where the match is weak. The size field is filled for only some rows; it gives once, few, many or a size class.

TRBJ2-1	NA	NA	TRBV5-1	12	ASSSGQTYNEQF
TRBJ1-2	few	NA	TRBV6-1	12	AIRPLIQSYGYT
TRBJ2-2	NA	NA	TRBV5-1	11	ASSRDGTGELF
TRBJ2-7	NA	TRBD2	TRBV18	13	ASSSWASGSGEQY
TRBJ2-2	NA	NA	TRBV11-1	13	ASSPSGGAPGDLF
TRBJ2-1	NA	NA	TRBV11-3	12	ASSWGPTHDEYF
TRBJ1-2	medium-sized	NA	TRBV29-1	11	AREGGGEMGYT
TRBJ2-1	once	NA	TRBV10-2	11	ASTDLAYNEQF
TRBJ2-3	many	TRBD2	TRBV5-1	14	ASSSTSGRNTDTQY
TRBJ2-2	NA	NA	TRBV4-2	12	DSNPERSTGELF
TRBJ2-5	NA	TRBD2	TRBV11-2	16	ARSPSSIQGTVRESQY